These 5 T cell receptor beta chains were all obtained from the same sample, sequenced in a study of shared clonotypes between healthy human individuals. Measured with immunoSEQ multiplex PCR; TCRdb has only the in-frame clones, and not every one. In the table there are around 2,000,000 clones, 90% to 95% of which are singletons. The sample was naive CD4+ T cells sorted from blood. Subset denoted: CD45RA+ positively selected. The source of these receptors is a man aged 18 to 30 in good health.

This clone was seen just once. This chain connects TRBV9 to TRBJ2-5, with 7 bases identical to TRBD1. The trim removed 0 bases at V and 5 bases at J, leaving 7 bases unmatched. The CDR3 extends over 15 amino acids. CDR1 is SGDLS and CDR2 is YYNGEE in the germline V gene. The chain's CDR3 is CASSVAGTVGETQYF. In DNA form, the CDR3 reads TGTGCCAGCAGCGTAGCCGGGACAGTAGGGGAGACCCAGTACTTC. The variable domain in full, completed from reference TRBV9 and TRBJ2-5, reads DSGVTQTPKHLITATGQRVTLRCSPRSGDLSVYWYQQSLDQGLQFLIQYYNGEERAKGNILERFSAQQFPDLHSELNLSSLELGDSALYFCASSVAGTVGETQYFGPGTRLLVL.

Comment on this clone: Other DNA sequences within the sample encode an identical CDR3. CDR3 in amino acids: CASSYGPLTDTQYF. In DNA, the CDR3 is TGTGCCAGCAGTTACGGTCCTCTCACAGATACGCAGTATTTT. V is TRBV6-5 and J is TRBJ2-3; D ambiguous. CDR3 length equals 14 residues. V was shortened by 2 bases and J by 2 bases, with 8 bases between the two germline ends. CDR1 and CDR2 (germline): MNHEY, SVGAGI.

The rearrangement joins TRBV6-1 to TRBJ2-7, with D unclear. V dropped 5 bases and J dropped 3 bases, with 5 bases sitting between them. Germline values: CDR1 MNHNS, CDR2 SASEGT. The CDR3 runs to 11 residues. The CDR3 here is CASSRNYEQYF. DNA for the CDR3: TGTGCCAGCAGTCGTAACTACGAGCAGTACTTC.

The chain employs TRBV5-4 and TRBJ2-7, with D perhaps TRBD1 (6 bases). This CDR3 region has 16 residues. The germline V and J ends were trimmed by 0 bases and 4 bases, with 17 bases remaining between them. The V gene's germline CDR1 is SGHNT and CDR2 YYREEE (reference sequence). CDR3 region: CASSLGTAGAGYEQYF. The CDR3 nucleotides read TGTGCCAGCAGCTTGGGGACAGCCGGGGCCGGATACGAGCAGTACTTC.

The gene calls are TRBV5-4 and TRBJ2-7; no definite D call. CDR1 is SGHNT, CDR2 YYREEE, per germline (reference sequence). The CDR3 covers 12 residues. Deletions cut 0 bases from V and 6 bases from J, with 7 bases between. In nucleotides, the CDR3 is TGTGCCAGCAGCTTGGAAGGGCGCGAGCAGTACTTC. Its protein is CASSLEGREQYF.